This paragraph covers one T cell receptor (beta chain) sequence. Next came a second PCR, run for roughly 6 to 11 cycles, which used a sample-barcoded 5' primer along with a J-beta primer mix. TCRdb ran MiXCR on the 5' RACE reads and lists one entry per CDR3 protein. The sample yields 1 million or so distinct CDR3 sequences, 20% to 25% seen once. Each sample provided at least 5.5 micrograms of extracted total RNA. The source of the sample is a study of blood T cells in healthy people across ages. This CDR3 has 14 amino acids. Trimming removed 1 base from V and 7 bases from J, with 10 bases in between. The sample was also linked to a second study, of T cells of mothers and their children. That paper notes: Over 9.5 million reads per mother and 2.5 million to 3 million per child were obtained.

The receptor was isolated from a girl between 2 and 10 years old in good health. The chain is built from TRBV12-3 or TRBV12-4 and TRBJ1-4; D is unclear. The sample was blood. The CDR3 DNA is TGTGCCAGCAGTTTAGATCGAGGTACTGAAAAACTGTTTTTT. Residues: CASSLDRGTEKLFF.